What follows are 14 T cell receptor beta chains derived from one specimen sequenced in a study of Graves' ophthalmopathy and Graves' hyperthyroidism. CDR3 regions of TCR beta were amplified from RNA transcripts. An opening RT-PCR round employed HTBI primers and preceded a second-round multiplex PCR. One entry per CDR3 protein, called by TCRdb with MiXCR from the multiplex PCR reads. The sample lists hundreds of thousands of distinct CDR3 sequences, over 20% seen once, with 3% in the top ten. The sample was peripheral blood. The receptors stem from a woman between 18 and 29 years old with stable Graves' hyperthyroidism.

This clonotype was recorded many times. The J gene is TRBJ1-3, the V gene TRBV13, with D possibly TRBD1 on 5 matching bases. The V end lost 5 bases, the J end lost 2 bases, and 13 bases lay between the germline ends. The germline V gene encodes CDR1 PRHDT and CDR2 FYEKMQ (reference sequence). This CDR3 has 15 residues. This CDR3 reads CASSVARGPGNTIYF. CDR3 nucleotide sequence: TGTGCCAGCAGCGTTGCGCGGGGACCTGGAAACACCATATATTTT.

The sample holds many counts of this clonotype. V usage is TRBV7-2 and J usage is TRBJ2-2; no definite D call. This CDR3 has 14 residues. Germline loops: CDR1 SGHTA, CDR2 FQGNSA. The germline V and J ends were trimmed by 5 bases and 6 bases, with 13 bases remaining between them. CDR3 bases: TGTGCCAGCAGCACGGCCGGGCTAGCCGGGGAGCTGTTTTTT. It encodes CASSTAGLAGELFF.

In its sample, this clonotype was seen a few times. The chain joins TRBV30 to TRBJ1-6; D gene uncertain. The germline CDR1 and CDR2 sequences are GTSNPN and SVGIG (reference sequence). The V end lost 4 bases, the J end lost 5 bases, and 15 bases lay between the germline ends. The CDR3 extends over 15 amino acids. CDR3: CAWNQENRDNSPLHF. CDR3 coding DNA: TGTGCCTGGAACCAGGAGAACAGAGATAATTCACCCCTCCACTTT.

This clonotype showed up just a few times. The rearrangement joins TRBV5-1 to TRBJ1-1; D might be TRBD1 (6 bases). Germline CDR1 SGHRS, CDR2 YFSETQ. The germline V and J ends were trimmed by 0 bases and 0 bases, with 15 bases remaining between them. The CDR3 spans 17 residues. CDR3 nucleotide sequence: TGCGCCAGCAGCTTGGGGGGACAAATTTGGGTGAACACTGAAGCTTTCTTT. Translating gives CASSLGGQIWVNTEAFF.

This clonotype was detected many times. In DNA, the CDR3 is TGTGCCAGCAGTGAGTTGGGACGAGGCGAGCAGTACTTC. Encoded protein: CASSELGRGEQYF. V gene TRBV6-1 combines with J gene TRBJ2-7; either TRBD1 or TRBD2 may fit D (5 bases each). Per the germline V gene, CDR1 is MNHNS and CDR2 is SASEGT. V was shortened by 3 bases and J by 6 bases, with 12 bases between the two germline ends. The CDR3 totals 13 residues.

This clonotype appeared many times. The chain joins TRBV12-3 or TRBV12-4 to TRBJ2-5; 12 bases line up with TRBD2. The ends lost 4 bases at V and 5 bases at J; junction bases unmatched: 5. The CDR3 contains 15 residues. For the CDR3, the DNA is TGTGCCAGCAGTTCGACTAGCGGGAGTACGGAGACCCAGTACTTC. It specifies CASSSTSGSTETQYF.

This clonotype was detected only a few times. V gene TRBV27 combines with J gene TRBJ2-7; D is perhaps TRBD1 or TRBD2 (5 bases each). The CDR3 has 14 amino acids. Trimming removed 1 base at V and 2 bases at J, with 9 bases between. Germline V gene sequence: CDR1 MNHEY, CDR2 SMNVEV (reference sequence). The CDR3 protein is CASSLYGTTYEQYF. CDR3 bases: TGTGCCAGCAGTTTATACGGGACCACCTACGAGCAGTACTTC.

A word on this clonotype: A read error may explain this, as a much larger clone is one base away. This chain joins TRBV5-1 and TRBJ2-2, with TRBD1 matching over 7 bases. The CDR3 spans 15 residues. CDR1 and CDR2 from the germline V gene are SGHRS and YFSETQ. This CDR3 is CASSLRDSNTGELCF. In nucleotides, the CDR3 is TGCGCCAGCAGCTTGCGGGACAGCAACACCGGGGAGCTGTGTTTT.

This chain connects TRBV11-2 to TRBJ2-7, with TRBD2 matching over 13 bases. This CDR3 is 16 amino acids long. Trimming took 1 base from V and 5 from J; bases not matched to a gene: 5. Looked up from germline, CDR1 is SGHAT and CDR2 is FQNNGV. This CDR3 reads CASSLGLAGGPDEQYF. The CDR3 nucleotides read TGTGCCAGCAGCTTAGGACTAGCGGGAGGCCCGGACGAGCAGTACTTC. Together with reference TRBV11-2 and TRBJ2-7, the CDR3 gives the full variable domain: EAGVAQSPRYKIIEKRQSVAFWCNPISGHATLYWYQQILGQGPKLLIQFQNNGVVDDSQLPKDRFSAERLKGVDSTLKIQPAKLEDSAVYLCASSLGLAGGPDEQYFGPGTRLTVT.

This clonotype appeared many times. The V gene is TRBV15, the J gene TRBJ2-5; perhaps D is TRBD1 or TRBD2 (6 bases each). V was pared by 0 bases and J by 5 bases, with 19 bases between. The CDR3 loop spans 17 amino acids. CDR1 is LNHNV and CDR2 is YYDKDF in the germline V gene (reference sequence). Here the CDR3 DNA reads TGTGCCACCAGCAGAGAGAGGGGAAGGGGGGCGAGGGAGACCCAGTACTTC. Translated, it gives CATSRERGRGARETQYF.

Only a few counts were recorded for this clonotype. The V call is TRBV13, the J call TRBJ1-2; no firm D call. Germline V CDR1 and CDR2: PRHDT, FYEKMQ (reference sequence). This CDR3 has 18 residues. V lost 0 bases to trimming and J lost 1 base, with 18 bases between them. The chain's CDR3 is CASSLGLLPREDNYGYTF. The CDR3 DNA reads TGTGCCAGCAGCTTAGGTTTGCTTCCCCGAGAGGATAACTATGGCTACACCTTC. The entire variable domain, with the rest obtained from reference TRBV13 and TRBJ1-2, is as follows: AAGVIQSPRHLIKEKRETATLKCYPIPRHDTVYWYQQGPGQDPQFLISFYEKMQSDKGSIPDRFSAQQFSDYHSELNMSSLELGDSALYFCASSLGLLPREDNYGYTFGSGTRLTVV.

This clonotype was observed many times. The chain uses TRBV6-1 and TRBJ1-1, with a tentative D call TRBD1 (6 bases). This CDR3 comprises 14 residues. The ends were cut back, 4 bases at V and 4 bases at J, with 13 bases in the middle. Germline V lookup: CDR1 MNHNS, CDR2 SASEGT. The CDR3 reads CASSGVRGGTEAFF. The CDR3 nucleotides read TGTGCCAGCAGTGGTGTCAGGGGAGGCACTGAAGCTTTCTTT.

V gene TRBV19 combines with J gene TRBJ2-5, with TRBD1 matching 12 bases. The CDR3 length is 17 residues. Germline CDR1 is LNHDA and CDR2 is SQIVND (reference sequence). J was trimmed by 4 bases and V by 8 bases; bases with no gene match: 14. The CDR3 coding sequence is TGTGCCAGTTCCGGGACAGGGGGCCCTAAGAACAGAGAGACCCAGTACTTC. Its translation is CASSGTGGPKNRETQYF.

For this clonotype: A much bigger clone sits one base away, suggesting this may be a read error. Written as DNA, the CDR3 is TGTGCCATCAGCCCCGACAGGGGGCGGGCTGAGACCCAGTACTTC. Translation gives CAISPDRGRAETQYF. V is TRBV9 and J is TRBJ2-5; 10 bases are a match to TRBD1. Germline V CDR1 and CDR2: SGDLS, YYNGEE. This CDR3 spans 15 amino acids.